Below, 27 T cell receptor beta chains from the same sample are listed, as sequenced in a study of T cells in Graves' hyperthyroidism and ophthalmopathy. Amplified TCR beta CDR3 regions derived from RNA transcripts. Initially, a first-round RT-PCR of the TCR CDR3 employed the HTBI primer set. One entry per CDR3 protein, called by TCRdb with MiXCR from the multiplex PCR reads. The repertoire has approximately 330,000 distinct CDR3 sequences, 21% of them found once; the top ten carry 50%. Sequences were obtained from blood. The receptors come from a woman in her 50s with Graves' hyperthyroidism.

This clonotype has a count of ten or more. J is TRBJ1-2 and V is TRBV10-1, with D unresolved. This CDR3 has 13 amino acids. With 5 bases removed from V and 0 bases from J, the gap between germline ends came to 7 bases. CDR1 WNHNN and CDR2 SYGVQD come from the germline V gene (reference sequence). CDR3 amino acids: CASSSQTNYGYTF. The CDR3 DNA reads TGCGCCAGCAGTAGCCAGACTAACTATGGCTACACCTTC.

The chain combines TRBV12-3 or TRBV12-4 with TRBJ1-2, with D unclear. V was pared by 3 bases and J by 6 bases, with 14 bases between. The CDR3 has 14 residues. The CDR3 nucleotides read TGTGCCAGCAGTTTGGTGGCGGGCCAGGATGGCTACACCTTC. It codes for CASSLVAGQDGYTF.

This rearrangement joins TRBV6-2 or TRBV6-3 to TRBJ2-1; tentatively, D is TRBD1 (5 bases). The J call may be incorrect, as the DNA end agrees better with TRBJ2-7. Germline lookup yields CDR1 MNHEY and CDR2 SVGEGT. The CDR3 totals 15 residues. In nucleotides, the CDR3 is TGTGCCCTCCTACTGGGGCAGCACTCCTACAATGAGCAGTACTTC. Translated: CALLLGQHSYNEQYF.

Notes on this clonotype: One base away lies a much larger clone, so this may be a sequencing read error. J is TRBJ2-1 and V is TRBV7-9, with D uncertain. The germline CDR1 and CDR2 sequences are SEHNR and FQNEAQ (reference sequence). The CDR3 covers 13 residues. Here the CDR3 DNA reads TGTGCCAGCAGCTTAGCCGCGACCAATAAGCAGTTCTTC. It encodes CASSLAATNKQFF.

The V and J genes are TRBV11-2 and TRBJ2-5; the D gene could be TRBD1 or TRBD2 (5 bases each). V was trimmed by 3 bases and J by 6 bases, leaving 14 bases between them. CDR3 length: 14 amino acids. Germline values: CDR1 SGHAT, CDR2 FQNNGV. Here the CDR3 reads CASSFVEGIQTQYF. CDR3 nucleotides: TGTGCCAGCAGCTTCGTTGAGGGGATACAGACCCAGTACTTC.

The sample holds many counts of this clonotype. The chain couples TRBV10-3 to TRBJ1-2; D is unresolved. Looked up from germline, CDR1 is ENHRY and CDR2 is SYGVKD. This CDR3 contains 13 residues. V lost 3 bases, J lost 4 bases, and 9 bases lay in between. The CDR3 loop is CAISDLEGYGYTF. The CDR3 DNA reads TGTGCCATCAGTGACCTAGAGGGCTATGGCTACACCTTC.

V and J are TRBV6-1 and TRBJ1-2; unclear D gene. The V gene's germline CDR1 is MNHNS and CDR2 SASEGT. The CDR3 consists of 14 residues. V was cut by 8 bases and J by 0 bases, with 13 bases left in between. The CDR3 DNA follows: TGTGCCAGCGGCGGAGGGTCCACTAACTATGGCTACACCTTC. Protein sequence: CASGGGSTNYGYTF.

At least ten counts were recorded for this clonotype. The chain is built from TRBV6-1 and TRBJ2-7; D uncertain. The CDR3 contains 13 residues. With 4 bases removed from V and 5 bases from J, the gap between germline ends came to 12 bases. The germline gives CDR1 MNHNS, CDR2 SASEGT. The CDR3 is CASSVLEHNEQYF. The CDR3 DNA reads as TGTGCCAGCAGTGTTCTCGAGCATAACGAGCAGTACTTC.

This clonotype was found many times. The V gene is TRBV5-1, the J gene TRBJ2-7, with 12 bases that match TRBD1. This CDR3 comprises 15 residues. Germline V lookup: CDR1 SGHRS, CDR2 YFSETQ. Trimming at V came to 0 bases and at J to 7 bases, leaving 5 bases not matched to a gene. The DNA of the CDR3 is TGCGCCAGCAGCTTGGTGGGACAGGGGGCCGAAGAGCAGTACTTC. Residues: CASSLVGQGAEEQYF.

In nucleotides, the CDR3 is TGTGCCAGCAGTGAACCCGGGGAGACAACCACTAACTATGGCTACACCTTC. Translating gives CASSEPGETTTNYGYTF. The chain links TRBV2 to TRBJ1-2; D ambiguous. Trimming left V 2 bases short and J 0 bases short, with 16 bases between. This CDR3 is built from 17 residues. Germline-derived CDR1 and CDR2 are SNHLY and FYNNEI.

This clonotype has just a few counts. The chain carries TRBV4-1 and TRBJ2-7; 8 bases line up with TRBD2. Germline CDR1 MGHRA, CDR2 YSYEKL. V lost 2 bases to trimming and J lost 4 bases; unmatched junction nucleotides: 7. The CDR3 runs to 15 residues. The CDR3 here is CASSQLAGASYEQYF. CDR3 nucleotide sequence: TGCGCCAGCAGCCAACTAGCGGGTGCTTCTTACGAGCAGTACTTC.

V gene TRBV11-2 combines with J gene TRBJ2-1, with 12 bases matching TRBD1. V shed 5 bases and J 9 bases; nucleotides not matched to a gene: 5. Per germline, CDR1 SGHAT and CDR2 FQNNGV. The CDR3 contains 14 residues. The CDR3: CASSRDRGRTEQFF. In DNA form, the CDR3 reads TGTGCCAGCAGCCGGGACAGGGGGCGCACTGAGCAGTTCTTC.

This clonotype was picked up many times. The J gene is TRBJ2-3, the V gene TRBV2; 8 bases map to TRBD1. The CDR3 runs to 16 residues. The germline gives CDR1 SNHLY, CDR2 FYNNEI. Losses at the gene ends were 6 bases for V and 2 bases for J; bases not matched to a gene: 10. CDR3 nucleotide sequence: TGTGCCAGCAGCCGACAGGGGCTGGGAAACACAGATACGCAGTATTTT. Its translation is CASSRQGLGNTDTQYF.

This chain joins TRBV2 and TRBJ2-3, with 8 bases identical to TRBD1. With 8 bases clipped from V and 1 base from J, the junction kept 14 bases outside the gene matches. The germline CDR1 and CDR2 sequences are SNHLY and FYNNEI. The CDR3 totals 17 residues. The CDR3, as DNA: TGTGCCAGCCGACGAAACTTGCCGGGACAGGGCACAGATACGCAGTATTTT. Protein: CASRRNLPGQGTDTQYF.

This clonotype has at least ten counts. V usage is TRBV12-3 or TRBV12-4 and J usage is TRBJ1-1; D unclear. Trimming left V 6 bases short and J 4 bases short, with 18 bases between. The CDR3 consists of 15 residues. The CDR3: CASRQTQISGTEAFF. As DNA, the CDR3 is TGTGCCAGCAGGCAAACCCAAATCTCGGGCACTGAAGCTTTCTTT.

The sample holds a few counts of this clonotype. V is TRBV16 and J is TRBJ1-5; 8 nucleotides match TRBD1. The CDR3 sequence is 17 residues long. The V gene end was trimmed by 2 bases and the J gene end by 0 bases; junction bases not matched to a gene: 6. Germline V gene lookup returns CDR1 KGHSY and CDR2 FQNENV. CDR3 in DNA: TGTGCCAGCAGCCAAAGTCCAGGGGGCGGTAGCAATCAGCCCCAGCATTTT. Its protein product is CASSQSPGGGSNQPQHF. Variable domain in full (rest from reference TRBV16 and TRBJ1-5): GEEVAQTPKHLVRGEGQKAKLYCAPIKGHSYVFWYQQVLKNEFKFLISFQNENVFDETGMPKERFSAKCLPNSPCSLEIQATKLEDSAVYFCASSQSPGGGSNQPQHFGDGTRLSIL.

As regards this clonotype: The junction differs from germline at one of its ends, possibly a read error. The CDR3 coding sequence is TGCGCCAGCAACACGGACCTGGAATTTAACGAGCAGTACTTC. Its protein is CASNTDLEFNEQYF. The chain combines TRBV12-3 or TRBV12-4 with TRBJ2-7; D uncertain. CDR3 size: 14 residues.

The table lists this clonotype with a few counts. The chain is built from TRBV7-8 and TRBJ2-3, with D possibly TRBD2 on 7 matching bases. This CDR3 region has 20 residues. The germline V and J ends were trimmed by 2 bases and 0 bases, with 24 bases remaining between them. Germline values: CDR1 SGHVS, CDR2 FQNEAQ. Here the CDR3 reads CASSLFLGGPRVASTDTQYF. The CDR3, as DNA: TGTGCCAGCAGCTTATTCTTGGGGGGGCCGAGGGTCGCTAGCACAGATACGCAGTATTTT.

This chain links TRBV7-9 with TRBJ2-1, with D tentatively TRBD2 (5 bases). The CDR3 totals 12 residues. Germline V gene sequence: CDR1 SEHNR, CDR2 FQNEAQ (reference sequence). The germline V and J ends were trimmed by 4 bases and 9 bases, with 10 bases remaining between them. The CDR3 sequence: CASSSIAPEQFF. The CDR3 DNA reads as TGTGCCAGCAGCTCGATAGCGCCTGAGCAGTTCTTC.

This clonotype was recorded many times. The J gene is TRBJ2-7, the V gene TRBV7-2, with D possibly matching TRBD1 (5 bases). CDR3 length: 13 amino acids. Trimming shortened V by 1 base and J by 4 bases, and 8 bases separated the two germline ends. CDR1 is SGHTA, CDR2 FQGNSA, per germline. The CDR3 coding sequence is TGTGCCAGCAGCTTAGGACAGATATACGAGCAGTACTTC. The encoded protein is CASSLGQIYEQYF.

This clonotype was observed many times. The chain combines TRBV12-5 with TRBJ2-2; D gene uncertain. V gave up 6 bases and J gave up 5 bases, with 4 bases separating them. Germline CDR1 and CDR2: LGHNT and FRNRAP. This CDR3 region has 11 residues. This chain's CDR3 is CASGSTGELFF. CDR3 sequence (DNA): TGTGCTAGTGGGTCAACCGGGGAGCTGTTTTTT.

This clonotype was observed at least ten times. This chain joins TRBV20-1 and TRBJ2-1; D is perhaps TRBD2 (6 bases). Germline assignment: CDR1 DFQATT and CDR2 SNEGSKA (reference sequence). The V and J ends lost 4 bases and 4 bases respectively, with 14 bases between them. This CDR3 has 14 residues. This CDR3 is CSATGSNGYNEQFF. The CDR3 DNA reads TGCAGTGCTACCGGGAGTAATGGTTACAATGAGCAGTTCTTC.

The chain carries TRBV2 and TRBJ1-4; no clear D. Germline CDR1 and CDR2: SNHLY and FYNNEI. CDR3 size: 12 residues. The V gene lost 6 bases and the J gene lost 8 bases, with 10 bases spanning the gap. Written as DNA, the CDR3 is TGTGCCAGCAGGGCCCAGCAGGAAAAACTGTTTTTT. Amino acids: CASRAQQEKLFF.

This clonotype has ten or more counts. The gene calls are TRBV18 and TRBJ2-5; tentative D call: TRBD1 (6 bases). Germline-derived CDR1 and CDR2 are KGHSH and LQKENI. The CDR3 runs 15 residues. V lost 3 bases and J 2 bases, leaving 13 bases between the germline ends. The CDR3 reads CASSPLDSGQETQYF. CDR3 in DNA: TGTGCCAGCTCACCTTTGGACAGCGGACAAGAGACCCAGTACTTC.

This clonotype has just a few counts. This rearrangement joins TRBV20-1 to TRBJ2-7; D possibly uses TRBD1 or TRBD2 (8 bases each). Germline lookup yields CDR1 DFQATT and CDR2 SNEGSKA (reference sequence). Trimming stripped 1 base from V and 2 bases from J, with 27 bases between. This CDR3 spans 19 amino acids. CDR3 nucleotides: TGCAGTGCTAGAGGGGACAGGCGGAGGCCGGGGGGGGGACCCTACGAGCAGTACTTC. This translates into CSARGDRRRPGGGPYEQYF.

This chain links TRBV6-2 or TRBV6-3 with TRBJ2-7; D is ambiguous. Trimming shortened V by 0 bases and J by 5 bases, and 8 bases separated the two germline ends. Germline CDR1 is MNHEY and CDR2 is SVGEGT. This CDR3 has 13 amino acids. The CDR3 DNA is TGTGCCAGCAGTTACTCTATCAATAACGAGCAGTACTTC. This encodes CASSYSINNEQYF.

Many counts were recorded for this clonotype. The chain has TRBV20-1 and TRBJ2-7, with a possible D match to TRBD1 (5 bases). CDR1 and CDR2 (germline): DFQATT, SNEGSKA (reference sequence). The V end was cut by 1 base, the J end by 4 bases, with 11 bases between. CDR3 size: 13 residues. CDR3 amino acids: CSARASTAYEQYF. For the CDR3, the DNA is TGCAGTGCTAGAGCTTCGACAGCTTACGAGCAGTACTTC.